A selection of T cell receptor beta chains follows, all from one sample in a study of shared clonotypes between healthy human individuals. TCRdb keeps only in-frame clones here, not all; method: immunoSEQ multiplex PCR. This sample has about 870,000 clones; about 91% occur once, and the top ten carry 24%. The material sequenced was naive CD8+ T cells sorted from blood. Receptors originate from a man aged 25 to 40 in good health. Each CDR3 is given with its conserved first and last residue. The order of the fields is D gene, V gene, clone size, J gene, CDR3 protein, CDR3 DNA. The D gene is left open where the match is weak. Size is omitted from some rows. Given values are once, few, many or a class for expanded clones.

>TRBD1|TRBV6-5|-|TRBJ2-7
CASSLRGLVYEQYF
TGTGCCAGCAGCCTCAGGGGGTTGGTCTACGAGCAGTACTTC
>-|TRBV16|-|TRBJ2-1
CASSQTAGLSEQFF
TGTGCCAGCAGCCAGACCGCGGGACTCAGCGAGCAGTTCTTC
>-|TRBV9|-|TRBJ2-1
CASSVRSSYNEQFF
TGTGCCAGCAGCGTAAGGAGCTCCTACAATGAGCAGTTCTTC
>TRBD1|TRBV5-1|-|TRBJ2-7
CASSPSGQGTYSNEQYF
TGCGCCAGCAGCCCCTCGGGACAGGGGACCTATTCTAACGAGCAGTACTTC
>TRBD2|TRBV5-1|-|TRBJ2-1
CASSPAGGSTYNEQFF
TGCGCCAGCAGCCCAGCCGGCGGGAGCACCTACAATGAGCAGTTCTTC
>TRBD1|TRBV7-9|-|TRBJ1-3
CASTKGTAGNTIYF
TGTGCCAGCACCAAGGGGACAGCCGGAAACACCATATATTTT
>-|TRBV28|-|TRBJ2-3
CASSPPFASTDTQYF
TGTGCCAGCAGTCCCCCGTTTGCTAGCACAGATACGCAGTATTTT
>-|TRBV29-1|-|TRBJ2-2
CSVEGTNTGELFF
TGCAGCGTTGAGGGCACTAACACCGGGGAGCTGTTTTTT
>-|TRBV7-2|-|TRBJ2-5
CASSQTHLSVQETQYF
TGTGCCAGCAGCCAAACACATCTTAGCGTCCAAGAGACCCAGTACTTC
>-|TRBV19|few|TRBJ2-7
CASTAGLGYEQYF
TGTGCCAGTACGGCAGGACTGGGATACGAGCAGTACTTC
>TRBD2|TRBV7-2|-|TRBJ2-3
CASSFPSGGGTDTQYF
TGTGCCAGCAGCTTCCCTAGCGGGGGGGGCACAGATACGCAGTATTTT
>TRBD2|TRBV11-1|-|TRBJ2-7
CASSSPILAGGYEQYF
TGTGCCAGCAGCTCGCCGATCCTAGCGGGGGGGTACGAGCAGTACTTC
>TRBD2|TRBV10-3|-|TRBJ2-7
CAISSSPLAGDAYEQYF
TGTGCCATCAGTTCGAGTCCACTAGCGGGAGATGCCTACGAGCAGTACTTC
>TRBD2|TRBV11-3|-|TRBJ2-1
CASSSPGGSANNEQFF
TGTGCCAGCAGCTCTCCCGGCGGGAGCGCAAACAATGAGCAGTTCTTC
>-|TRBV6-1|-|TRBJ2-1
CASSDPGDNEQFF
TGTGCCAGCAGTGACCCCGGAGACAATGAGCAGTTCTTC
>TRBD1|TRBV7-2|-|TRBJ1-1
CASSLRVDRVNTEAFF
TGTGCCAGCAGCCTTAGGGTTGACAGGGTGAACACTGAAGCTTTCTTT
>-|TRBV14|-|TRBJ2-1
CASSSWDTSYNEQFF
TGTGCCAGCAGCTCCTGGGACACCTCCTACAATGAGCAGTTCTTC
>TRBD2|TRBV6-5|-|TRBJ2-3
CASSGLAGGTDTQYF
TGTGCCAGCAGCGGACTAGCGGGAGGAACAGATACGCAGTATTTT
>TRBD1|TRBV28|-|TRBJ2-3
CASSSGTGRRTDTQYF
TGTGCCAGCAGTTCAGGGACAGGGAGGAGGACAGATACGCAGTATTTT
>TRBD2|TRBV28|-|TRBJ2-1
CASRSSGRAPYNEQFF
TGTGCCAGCAGATCTAGCGGGAGGGCCCCATACAATGAGCAGTTCTTC
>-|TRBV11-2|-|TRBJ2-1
CASSDLGSYNEQFF
TGTGCCAGCAGTGATTTGGGTTCCTACAATGAGCAGTTCTTC
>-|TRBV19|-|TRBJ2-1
CASSIVSGDSSYNEQFF
TGTGCCAGTAGTATAGTATCGGGCGACAGCTCCTACAATGAGCAGTTCTTC
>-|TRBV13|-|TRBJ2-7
CASSSQGSGGSTLTYEQYF
TGTGCCAGCAGCTCACAGGGATCGGGCGGAAGCACCCTTACCTACGAGCAGTACTTC
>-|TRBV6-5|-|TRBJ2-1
CASSYSTGRVEFF
TGTGCCAGCAGTTACTCGACTGGGCGTGTTGAGTTCTTC
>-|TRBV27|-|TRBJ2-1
CASRKGPYNEQFF
TGTGCCAGCAGAAAGGGACCTTACAATGAGCAGTTCTTC
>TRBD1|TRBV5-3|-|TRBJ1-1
CARSLGRGLWTEAFF
TGTGCCAGAAGCTTGGGCAGGGGGCTTTGGACTGAAGCTTTCTTT
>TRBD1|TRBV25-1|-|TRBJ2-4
CASTGTGDAKNIQYF
TGTGCCAGCACCGGGACAGGGGATGCCAAAAACATTCAGTACTTC
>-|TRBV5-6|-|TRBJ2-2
CASSPRIFSYTGELFF
TGTGCCAGCAGCCCTCGGATATTTTCTTACACCGGGGAGCTGTTTTTT
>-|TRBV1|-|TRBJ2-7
CTSSQDLVAGGPAYEQYF
TGCACCAGCAGCCAAGATCTGGTAGCGGGAGGGCCGGCCTACGAGCAGTACTTC
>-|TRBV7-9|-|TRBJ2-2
CASSLGSVGTGELFF
TGTGCCAGCAGCTTAGGGTCGGTGGGCACCGGGGAGCTGTTTTTT